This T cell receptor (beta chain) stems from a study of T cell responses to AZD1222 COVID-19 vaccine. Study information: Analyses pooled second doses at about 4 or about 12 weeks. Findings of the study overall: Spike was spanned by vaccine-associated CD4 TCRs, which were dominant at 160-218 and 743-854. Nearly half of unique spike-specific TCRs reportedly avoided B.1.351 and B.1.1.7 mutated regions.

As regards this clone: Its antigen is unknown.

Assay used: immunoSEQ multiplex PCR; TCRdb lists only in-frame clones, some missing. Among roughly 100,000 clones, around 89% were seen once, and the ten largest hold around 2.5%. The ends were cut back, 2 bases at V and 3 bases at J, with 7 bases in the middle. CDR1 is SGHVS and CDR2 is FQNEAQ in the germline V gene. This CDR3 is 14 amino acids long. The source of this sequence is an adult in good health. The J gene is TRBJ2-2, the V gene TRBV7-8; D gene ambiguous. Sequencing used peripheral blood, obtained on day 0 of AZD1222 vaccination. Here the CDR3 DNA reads TGTGCCAGCAGCTTACAGACGGACACCGGGGAGCTGTTTTTT. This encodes CASSLQTDTGELFF.